Listed below are T cell receptor beta chains from one sample, sequenced in a study of blood T cells in healthy people across ages. One entry per CDR3 protein, called by TCRdb with MiXCR from the 5' RACE reads. Found here are about 780,000 distinct CDR3 sequences, about half of them singletons; the top ten hold 15% to 20%. Sequenced input: blood. All receptors come from a man older than 75 in good health. CDR3s include the opening cysteine and the closing phenylalanine or tryptophan. The D gene is left open where the match is weak. Expanded clones get a size class; other rows say once, few or many, or leave the size out.

v_gene	d_gene	j_gene	abundance	CDR3aa	CDR3nt
TRBV12-3/TRBV12-4	TRBD1	TRBJ1-6	few	CASRRTGLSSYNSPLHF	TGTGCCAGCAGGAGGACAGGGCTGAGCTCCTATAATTCACCCCTCCACTTT
TRBV6-6	-	TRBJ2-7	-	CASTQRGRSPYEQYF	TGTGCCAGCACCCAACGTGGGAGGAGTCCCTACGAGCAGTACTTC
TRBV29-1	TRBD1	TRBJ2-5	-	CSVGPRDRGHDEQYF	TGCAGCGTTGGCCCCCGGGACAGGGGGCACGATGAGCAGTACTTC
TRBV2	TRBD1	TRBJ1-2	few	CASWDRGIANYGYTF	TGTGCCAGCTGGGACAGGGGGATTGCTAACTATGGCTACACCTTC
TRBV7-8	TRBD2	TRBJ2-7	few	CASSTGLAGVYEQYF	TGTGCCAGCAGCACGGGACTAGCGGGAGTTTACGAGCAGTACTTC
TRBV5-1	-	TRBJ2-7	-	CASSEPGNIPTYEQYF	TGCGCCAGCAGCGAACCGGGGAATATCCCCACCTACGAGCAGTACTTC
TRBV9	TRBD2	TRBJ2-1	-	CASSSSGVSNEQFF	TGTGCCAGCAGCTCTAGCGGAGTCTCCAATGAGCAGTTCTTC
TRBV27	-	TRBJ2-1	few	CASSKPDRGGEQFF	TGTGCCAGCAGTAAACCGGACAGAGGGGGTGAGCAGTTCTTC
TRBV14	TRBD2	TRBJ2-1	-	CASSQVLAGGAEQFF	TGTGCCAGCAGCCAAGTCCTAGCGGGAGGAGCTGAGCAGTTCTTC
TRBV11-2	TRBD2	TRBJ2-1	-	CASSSLGYSGNEQFF	TGTGCCAGCAGCTCCCTTGGGTATAGCGGGAATGAGCAGTTCTTC
TRBV2	TRBD1	TRBJ2-4	-	CASSERGQGGNIQYF	TGTGCCAGCAGTGAAAGGGGGCAGGGTGGAAACATTCAGTACTTC
TRBV20-1	TRBD1	TRBJ2-1	-	CSASSTGRNYEQFF	TGCAGTGCCAGTTCGACAGGGAGAAATTACGAGCAGTTCTTC
TRBV20-1	TRBD2	TRBJ2-5	-	CSALQINSGRRETQYF	TGCAGTGCTCTCCAAATAAACAGCGGGAGGCGGGAGACCCAGTACTTC
TRBV5-6	TRBD2	TRBJ2-3	-	CASSLGTSRTDTQYF	TGTGCCAGCAGCTTGGGGACTAGCCGCACAGATACGCAGTATTTT
TRBV20-1	TRBD1	TRBJ1-2	-	CSAWDRAYYGYTF	TGCAGTGCTTGGGACAGGGCTTACTATGGCTACACCTTC
TRBV6-8	-	TRBJ1-5	few	CASSRGSNANQPQHF	TGTGCCAGCAGCCGAGGATCCAATGCTAATCAGCCCCAGCATTTT
TRBV3-1	TRBD1	TRBJ2-7	-	CASSHRGRNPEQYF	TGTGCCAGCAGCCACAGGGGGCGGAATCCCGAGCAGTACTTC
TRBV12-3/TRBV12-4	-	TRBJ2-1	few	CASSLREPYNEQFF	TGTGCCAGCAGTTTACGGGAGCCGTACAATGAGCAGTTCTTC
TRBV13	TRBD2	TRBJ2-1	-	CASSLGRSSGRSSYNEQFF	TGTGCCAGCAGCTTAGGCCGGAGTAGCGGGAGGAGCTCCTACAATGAGCAGTTCTTC
TRBV7-9	-	TRBJ2-7	-	CASSLDRTAAYEQYF	TGTGCCAGCAGCTTAGATCGGACCGCAGCCTACGAGCAGTACTTC
TRBV5-1	-	TRBJ1-6	-	CASSDSEGSALHF	TGCGCCAGCAGCGATTCAGAGGGGTCGGCCCTCCACTTT
TRBV5-1	TRBD2	TRBJ2-1	few	CASSFRAGGPDEQFF	TGCGCCAGCAGCTTTAGAGCGGGAGGGCCGGATGAGCAGTTCTTC
TRBV20-1	-	TRBJ2-7	once	CSARERLENYEQYF	TGCAGTGCTAGAGAGAGACTAGAAAACTACGAGCAGTACTTC
TRBV28	-	TRBJ2-3	few	CASTDSTHSTDTQYF	TGTGCCAGCACGGACTCCACCCACTCCACAGATACGCAGTATTTT
TRBV6-2/TRBV6-3	-	TRBJ2-5	-	CASSYSTQIQETQYF	TGTGCCAGCAGTTACTCGACGCAGATCCAAGAGACCCAGTACTTC
TRBV20-1	-	TRBJ2-3	few	CSAPLGGTQYF	TGCAGTGCCCCACTCGGTGGTACGCAGTATTTT
TRBV7-2	TRBD1	TRBJ2-4	-	CASSLHRGTPGLAKNIQYF	TGTGCCAGCAGCCTCCACAGGGGAACCCCGGGGCTAGCCAAAAACATTCAGTACTTC
TRBV6-1	TRBD1	TRBJ2-5	-	CASSRGRWETQYF	TGTGCCAGCAGCAGGGGGCGGTGGGAGACCCAGTACTTC
TRBV20-1	TRBD2	TRBJ2-5	-	CSASSTSASSETQYF	TGCAGTGCTTCCTCGACTAGCGCCAGTTCAGAGACCCAGTACTTC
TRBV5-1	-	TRBJ2-1	-	CASSLYGKNNEQFF	TGCGCCAGCAGCTTGTACGGTAAGAACAATGAGCAGTTCTTC
TRBV3-1	-	TRBJ2-7	-	CASSQDQTRTYEQYF	TGTGCCAGCAGCCAAGACCAGACCCGAACCTACGAGCAGTACTTC
TRBV27	-	TRBJ2-7	-	CASRGGGSYEQYF	TGTGCCAGCAGGGGAGGGGGCTCCTACGAGCAGTACTTC
TRBV11-3	-	TRBJ2-1	few	CASSSGSVSDEQFF	TGTGCCAGCAGCTCAGGTTCTGTGAGTGATGAGCAGTTCTTC
TRBV20-1	-	TRBJ2-3	few	CSARDLSLRDTQYF	TGCAGTGCTAGAGATCTTAGCTTACGAGATACGCAGTATTTT
TRBV3-1	-	TRBJ1-6	few	CASSQAARGGSPLHF	TGTGCCAGCAGCCAAGCCGCCAGGGGAGGATCACCCCTCCACTTT
TRBV2	-	TRBJ2-1	many	CASSTTGTGNEQFF	TGTGCCAGCAGTACCACCGGGACTGGCAATGAGCAGTTCTTC
TRBV7-9	TRBD1	TRBJ2-7	-	CASSSSGQGIHEQYF	TGTGCCAGCAGCTCCTCGGGACAGGGGATCCACGAGCAGTACTTC
TRBV7-9	TRBD1	TRBJ2-7	-	CASSGFRDRDAEQYF	TGTGCCAGCAGCGGATTCCGGGACAGGGACGCCGAGCAGTACTTC
TRBV5-6	-	TRBJ1-2	-	CASSSVGRIYGYTF	TGTGCCAGCAGCAGCGTGGGACGGATCTATGGCTACACCTTC
TRBV12-3/TRBV12-4	TRBD2	TRBJ2-7	-	CASTILAGDEQYF	TGTGCCAGCACCATACTAGCGGGAGACGAGCAGTACTTC
TRBV7-2	-	TRBJ2-3	-	CASSPVGGDSTDTQYF	TGTGCCAGCAGCCCCGTGGGTGGGGACAGCACAGATACGCAGTATTTT
TRBV6-6	TRBD1	TRBJ2-7	once	CASMAPGTGNDEQYF	TGTGCCAGCATGGCCCCCGGGACAGGGAACGACGAGCAGTACTTC
TRBV20-1	TRBD2	TRBJ2-7	-	CSARPPGLVGEQYF	TGCAGTGCTAGACCACCGGGACTAGTGGGCGAGCAGTACTTC
TRBV12-3/TRBV12-4	TRBD1	TRBJ2-2	once	CASRRGQENTGELFF	TGTGCCAGCAGGCGGGGACAGGAGAACACCGGGGAGCTGTTTTTT
TRBV7-2	TRBD1	TRBJ2-7	once	CASSYPGTGSNEQYF	TGTGCCAGCAGCTATCCCGGGACAGGGTCGAACGAGCAGTACTTC
TRBV5-1	-	TRBJ2-5	-	CASSVLQVETQYF	TGCGCCAGCAGCGTGTTACAGGTGGAGACCCAGTACTTC
TRBV5-1	TRBD1	TRBJ2-2	-	CASSLRDRDYTGELFF	TGCGCCAGCAGCCTCCGGGACAGGGATTACACCGGGGAGCTGTTTTTT
TRBV2	-	TRBJ1-4	-	CASSEIGDVNEKLFF	TGTGCCAGCAGTGAAATCGGAGACGTTAATGAAAAACTGTTTTTT
TRBV12-3/TRBV12-4	TRBD2	TRBJ2-1	-	CASSITGGREQFF	TGTGCCAGCAGTATTACGGGGGGTCGTGAGCAGTTCTTC
TRBV18	TRBD2	TRBJ2-7	few	CASSPGRVRAEQYF	TGTGCCAGCTCACCGGGGAGGGTAAGGGCCGAGCAGTACTTC
TRBV12-3/TRBV12-4	-	TRBJ2-1	-	CASSYNGQFF	TGTGCCAGCAGCTACAATGGGCAGTTCTTC
TRBV12-3/TRBV12-4	TRBD2	TRBJ2-7	-	CASSFGSSGIYEQYF	TGTGCCAGCAGTTTTGGGTCTAGCGGGATCTACGAGCAGTACTTC
TRBV12-3/TRBV12-4	-	TRBJ1-2	many	CASSPGREAPNYGYTF	TGTGCCAGCAGCCCCGGACGGGAAGCACCTAACTATGGCTACACCTTC
TRBV7-3	-	TRBJ2-1	-	CASSIDSNEQFF	TGTGCCAGCAGCATCGACAGTAATGAGCAGTTCTTC
TRBV28	-	TRBJ2-3	few	CASSTRGRSSLDTQYF	TGTGCCAGCAGTACTCGTGGGCGGAGCAGTTTGGATACGCAGTATTTT
TRBV5-1	-	TRBJ2-2	-	CASSQGTRLSTGELFF	TGCGCCAGCAGCCAGGGGACGCGACTGTCCACCGGGGAGCTGTTTTTT
TRBV7-2	-	TRBJ2-1	-	CASSPYFGEQFF	TGTGCCAGCAGCCCTTACTTTGGTGAGCAGTTCTTC